A selection of T cell receptor beta chains follows, all from one sample in a study of OX40 agonist ivuxolimab in advanced cancers. TCRdb's table, derived via immunoSEQ multiplex PCR, lists solely in-frame clones and lacks some. The sample carries 45,000 to 50,000 clones, approximately 89% recorded once. The sample in question was CD4+ or CD8+ T cells sorted from blood, obtained in a trial of the OX40 agonist ivuxolimab. These receptors all come from an adult with an advanced solid tumor such as melanoma, head and neck, liver or kidney cancer. Both conserved end residues are part of each CDR3. The order of the fields is V gene, D gene, clone size, J gene, CDR3 protein, CDR3 DNA. The D gene is left open where the match is weak. Clone size is shown for a subset of rows, as once, few, many or a class of expanded clone.

TRBV5-1	-	once	TRBJ2-3	CASSLQAVDTDTQYF	TGCGCCAGCAGCTTACAGGCCGTCGACACAGATACGCAGTATTTT
TRBV6-6	-	-	TRBJ2-7	CASSTGREGVYEQYF	TGTGCCAGCAGTACGGGGAGAGAAGGGGTCTACGAGCAGTACTTC
TRBV5-4	-	-	TRBJ2-1	CASSVGASSYNEQFF	TGTGCCAGCAGCGTCGGGGCTAGCTCCTACAATGAGCAGTTCTTC
TRBV14	-	-	TRBJ2-1	CASSQEHRVLFEQFF	TGTGCCAGCAGCCAAGAACACAGGGTATTGTTTGAGCAGTTCTTC
TRBV19	-	-	TRBJ1-1	CASSTSMNTEAFF	TGTGCCAGTAGTACAAGTATGAACACTGAAGCTTTCTTT
TRBV7-8	TRBD2	-	TRBJ2-3	CASSPPGGGSIDTQYF	TGTGCCAGCAGCCCCCCTGGTGGCGGGAGTATAGATACGCAGTATTTT
TRBV4-1	-	-	TRBJ1-1	CASSHVGGNTEAFF	TGCGCCAGCAGCCATGTAGGAGGGAACACTGAAGCTTTCTTT
TRBV4-3	-	-	TRBJ2-7	CASSQDRGITYEQYF	TGCGCCAGCAGCCAAGATCGGGGCATCACCTACGAGCAGTACTTC
TRBV25-1	TRBD1	-	TRBJ2-7	CASSGTGDYEQYF	TGTGCCAGCAGTGGGACAGGGGACTACGAGCAGTACTTC
TRBV4-1	-	-	TRBJ2-1	CASSQVVASRDNEQFF	TGCGCCAGCAGCCAAGTTGTGGCTAGCAGAGACAATGAGCAGTTCTTC
TRBV7-3	-	-	TRBJ2-7	CASSLTGGTSYEQYF	TGTGCCAGCAGCTTAACGGGCGGGACCTCCTACGAGCAGTACTTC
TRBV11-2	-	-	TRBJ2-1	CASSLAGRRNEQFF	TGTGCCAGCAGCTTAGCGGGACGGCGAAATGAGCAGTTCTTC
TRBV10-3	-	once	TRBJ1-1	CAISDSSYTEAFF	TGTGCCATCAGTGACAGCTCCTACACTGAAGCTTTCTTT
TRBV6-5	-	-	TRBJ2-7	CASSYGPPGYEQYF	TGTGCCAGCAGTTACGGGCCGCCCGGCTACGAGCAGTACTTC
TRBV30	-	-	TRBJ1-1	CAWSVSGTEAFF	TGTGCCTGGAGCGTTTCCGGCACTGAAGCTTTCTTT
TRBV7-9	-	-	TRBJ1-1	CASSLNPKSGAFF	TGTGCCAGCAGCTTGAATCCGAAAAGCGGAGCTTTCTTT
TRBV7-9	TRBD2	-	TRBJ2-7	CASSGITTSGRWNEQYF	TGTGCCAGCAGCGGAATCACTACTAGCGGGAGATGGAACGAGCAGTACTTC
TRBV5-1	-	-	TRBJ2-7	CASSLEGYEQYF	TGCGCCAGCAGCTTGGAGGGCTACGAGCAGTACTTC
TRBV5-5	TRBD2	once	TRBJ2-1	CASSLVVAGYNEQFF	TGTGCCAGCAGCTTGGTAGTAGCGGGCTACAATGAGCAGTTCTTC
TRBV10-3	-	-	TRBJ2-1	CAISDKSVWSSYNEQFF	TGTGCCATCAGTGATAAAAGTGTCTGGAGCTCCTACAATGAGCAGTTCTTC
TRBV19	TRBD2	once	TRBJ2-7	CASKPGLVAHEQYF	TGTGCCAGTAAACCGGGACTAGTCGCCCACGAGCAGTACTTC
TRBV27	-	-	TRBJ1-2	CASSLSSGAGNYGYTF	TGTGCCAGCAGTTTATCGAGTGGGGCCGGCAACTATGGCTACACCTTC
TRBV2	-	-	TRBJ1-5	CASSREDSNQPQHF	TGTGCCAGCAGTCGGGAAGATAGCAATCAGCCCCAGCATTTT
TRBV7-9	-	-	TRBJ1-4	CASSLVEARGKLFF	TGTGCCAGCAGCTTAGTTGAAGCGAGGGGAAAACTGTTTTTT
TRBV4-1	-	-	TRBJ2-2	CASGLRPEGTGELFF	TGCGCCAGCGGACTGAGGCCGGAGGGCACCGGGGAGCTGTTTTTT
TRBV5-1	-	few	TRBJ1-2	CASSPMTSQRGYTF	TGCGCCAGCAGCCCCATGACAAGCCAGAGGGGCTACACCTTC
TRBV10-3	TRBD1	-	TRBJ1-1	CAISEDRDVLSEAFF	TGTGCCATCAGTGAGGACAGGGATGTTCTCTCTGAAGCTTTCTTT
TRBV27	TRBD1	-	TRBJ1-2	CASSLSGTGGSYGYTF	TGTGCCAGCAGTTTATCGGGGACAGGGGGCTCCTATGGCTACACCTTC
TRBV7-8	TRBD1	-	TRBJ2-1	CASSLPPWTGSLYREQFF	TGTGCCAGCAGCTTACCTCCGTGGACAGGGTCCCTCTACAGGGAGCAGTTCTTC
TRBV4-1	-	-	TRBJ1-2	CASSQEEGMDGYTF	TGCGCCAGCAGCCAAGAAGAAGGGATGGATGGCTACACCTTC
TRBV23-1	TRBD1	-	TRBJ1-5	CASSQSGTDLGQPQHF	TGCGCCAGCAGTCAATCGGGGACAGATTTGGGGCAGCCCCAGCATTTT
TRBV2	TRBD1	-	TRBJ2-5	CASSEWSGGRMWETQYF	TGTGCCAGCAGTGAATGGTCAGGGGGTAGGATGTGGGAGACCCAGTACTTC
TRBV7-9	TRBD1	-	TRBJ1-1	CASSLGDRGRILNTEAFF	TGTGCCAGCAGCTTAGGGGACAGGGGGCGTATTTTGAACACTGAAGCTTTCTTT
TRBV7-6	-	-	TRBJ1-3	CASSLGQPSSGNTIYF	TGTGCCAGCAGCTTAGGACAGCCCAGCTCTGGAAACACCATATATTTT
TRBV4-1	-	-	TRBJ2-1	CASGGRSGNEQFF	TGCGCCAGCGGGGGGCGTTCAGGCAATGAGCAGTTCTTC
TRBV5-1	-	-	TRBJ2-3	CASMGGAGPPTDTQYF	TGCGCCAGCATGGGGGGGGCAGGTCCTCCCACAGATACGCAGTATTTT
TRBV5-1	TRBD2	few	TRBJ2-7	CASSEGLASDEQYF	TGCGCCAGCAGCGAAGGACTAGCGAGCGACGAGCAGTACTTC